The sequence of this T cell receptor beta chain was determined in a study of blood T cell repertoires in COVID-19. V lost 8 bases and J lost 7; bases outside the gene matches: 16. CDR3 length: 15 residues. Germline CDR1 is MNHEY and CDR2 is SVGAGI. TCRdb's copy holds only in-frame clones and misses some; the assay was immunoSEQ multiplex PCR. This table has roughly 200,000 clones, around 85% appearing once. The sequence derives from a woman aged 55-70 years with acute or convalescent COVID-19. V usage is TRBV6-5 and J usage is TRBJ2-7; 8 positions agree with TRBD2. The sample taken for sequencing was peripheral blood. For the CDR3, the DNA is TGTGCCAGCCGCCGGGAACTAGCGGCGTGGGAAGAGCAGTACTTC. Translation gives CASRRELAAWEEQYF.